Each of the 21 T cell receptor beta chains below was sequenced from the same sample in a study of patients and donors after allogeneic stem cell transplantation. TCRdb used MiXCR to reprocess the RT-PCR reads, holding one entry per CDR3 protein. The table has about a million distinct CDR3 sequences, 15% to 20% seen once. What was sequenced was blood, either unsorted or a sorted T cell fraction (not recorded which). These receptors all stem from a human donor who was either an allogeneic HSCT recipient or a stem cell or donor lymphocyte infusion donor (not recorded which). It is not recorded whose cells these are; they may come from a transplant donor.

This chain links TRBV15 with TRBJ2-7, with TRBD1 matching over 9 bases. Germline V gene lookup returns CDR1 LNHNV and CDR2 YYDKDF (reference sequence). The CDR3 runs to 16 residues. V gave up 3 bases and J gave up 2 bases; unmatched junction bases: 8. The CDR3 loop is CATSSPRGQGPYEQYF. CDR3 bases: TGTGCCACCAGCAGCCCCCGGGGACAGGGTCCCTACGAGCAGTACTTC.

This clonotype has more than one count but fewer than ten. The genes are TRBV25-1 and TRBJ2-1; the D gene is possibly TRBD2 (5 bases). The V end lost 1 base, the J end lost 7 bases, and 11 bases lay between the germline ends. Germline loops: CDR1 MGHDK, CDR2 SYGVNS. CDR3 length equals 14 residues. Here the CDR3 DNA reads TGTGCCAGCAGTGAATCGGGGAGTAAGAATGAGCAGTTCTTC. It codes for CASSESGSKNEQFF.

This clonotype was counted between two and nine times. The V and J genes are TRBV12-3 or TRBV12-4 and TRBJ1-5; D is uncertain. V was clipped by 3 bases and J by 8 bases, with 11 bases between them. The CDR3 consists of 13 residues. For the CDR3, the DNA is TGTGCCAGCAGTTTTGCCCTTCGTGAGCCCCAGCATTTT. Translated, it gives CASSFALREPQHF.

A note on this clonotype: A read error is possible here, since a much larger clone lies one base away. The V and J genes are TRBV4-2 and TRBJ2-1; D is uncertain. Per the germline V gene, CDR1 is LGHNA and CDR2 is YNFKEQ. The CDR3 has 13 amino acids. CDR3 amino acids: CAGSQDLGDEQFF. The CDR3 DNA follows: TGTGCCGGCAGCCAAGATCTGGGCGATGAGCAGTTCTTC.

This clonotype has a count of ten or more. CDR3 sequence reads: CASSKLWGASGEQYF. CDR3 sequence (DNA): TGTGCCAGCAGTAAGCTATGGGGGGCTAGTGGCGAGCAGTACTTC. V is TRBV25-1 and J is TRBJ2-7; D possibly uses TRBD1 or TRBD2 (6 bases each). The CDR3 sequence is 15 residues long. Trimming took off 5 bases at V and 6 bases at J, with 20 bases between the two ends. Per germline, CDR1 MGHDK and CDR2 SYGVNS.

The V call is TRBV20-1, the J call TRBJ2-1, with TRBD2 matching 10 bases. Germline-derived CDR1 and CDR2 are DFQATT and SNEGSKA (reference sequence). J lost 6 bases, V lost 0 bases, and 11 bases had no gene match. The CDR3 runs to 17 residues. The CDR3 spells CSARDRTSGTWGNEQFF. The CDR3 bases are TGCAGTGCTAGAGATCGCACTAGCGGGACCTGGGGCAATGAGCAGTTCTTC.

A few counts support this clonotype. The J gene is TRBJ1-1, the V gene TRBV20-1, with D perhaps TRBD1 (6 bases). Germline values: CDR1 DFQATT, CDR2 SNEGSKA (reference sequence). Deletions cut 6 bases from V and 9 bases from J, with 14 bases between. The CDR3 runs 11 residues. This chain's CDR3 is CSALIGQQAFF. The CDR3 DNA reads as TGCAGTGCCCTGATAGGACAGCAAGCTTTCTTT.

The gene calls are TRBV7-2 and TRBJ2-3; D not resolved. V lost 6 bases and J lost 0, with 13 bases in between. Germline V gene lookup returns CDR1 SGHTA and CDR2 FQGNSA. CDR3 size: 15 residues. The CDR3, as DNA: TGTGCCAGCAGTCCTAAGCTCCGGAGCACAGATACGCAGTATTTT. Encoded protein: CASSPKLRSTDTQYF.

The sample holds a few counts of this clonotype. The chain combines TRBV6-1 with TRBJ1-3, with D perhaps TRBD1 (5 bases). V lost 7 bases and J 1 base, leaving 14 bases between the germline ends. This CDR3 contains 15 residues. Germline CDR1 MNHNS, CDR2 SASEGT. The CDR3: CASNTGTASGNTIYF. The CDR3 coding sequence is TGTGCCAGCAATACCGGGACTGCATCTGGAAACACCATATATTTT.

The DNA for the CDR3 is TGTGCCAGCAGTTCAAGACAGGGGGCAAGTTCACCCCTCCACTTT. This gives the protein CASSSRQGASSPLHF. The chain uses TRBV6-5 and TRBJ1-6, with 10 bases aligning to TRBD1. The V and J ends lost 4 bases and 9 bases, in that order; junction bases with no gene match: 6. The CDR3 has 15 residues. Germline V gene data show CDR1 as MNHEY and CDR2 as SVGAGI.

V gene TRBV20-1 combines with J gene TRBJ1-3; maybe TRBD1 (6 bases). CDR3 length equals 15 residues. The germline CDR1 and CDR2 sequences are DFQATT and SNEGSKA (reference sequence). V was clipped by 3 bases and J by 1 base, with 13 bases between them. Here the CDR3 reads CSARTHGTSGNTIYF. The CDR3 DNA sequence: TGCAGTGCTAGGACCCATGGGACATCTGGAAACACCATATATTTT.

This rearrangement joins TRBV5-1 to TRBJ2-1; D remains ambiguous. This CDR3 comprises 15 residues. The V end was cut by 1 base, the J end by 0 bases, with 8 bases between. Per germline, CDR1 SGHRS and CDR2 YFSETQ. CDR3 amino acids: CASSLMTRSYNEQFF. CDR3 nucleotide sequence: TGCGCCAGCAGCTTGATGACGCGCTCCTACAATGAGCAGTTCTTC.

This clonotype was found a few times. The genes are TRBV21-1 and TRBJ2-4; TRBD1, the table's D call, was not compared with the DNA. TRBV21-1 has pseudogene status. The CDR3 spans 14 residues. The CDR3 DNA follows: TGTGCCAGCGCGCCTAACAGGCTGGAAAACATTCAGTACTTC. It translates to CASAPNRLENIQYF.

V is TRBV24-1 and J is TRBJ2-3, with D perhaps TRBD2 (5 bases). There are 20 residues in the CDR3. Germline CDR1 reads KGHDR; CDR2 reads SFDVKD. V lost 3 bases to trimming and J lost 4 bases, with 28 bases between them. CDR3 coding DNA: TGTGCCACCAGTGATCCTAGTCCTGACTTGGGTGGAGGCCGGGCAGATACGCAGTATTTT. It translates to CATSDPSPDLGGGRADTQYF.

The chain links TRBV20-1 to TRBJ2-5; D is ambiguous. Deletions cut 3 bases from V and 0 bases from J, with 8 bases between. CDR3 size: 13 residues. The germline gives CDR1 DFQATT, CDR2 SNEGSKA (reference sequence). Here the CDR3 DNA reads TGCAGTGCTAGCGGAGAAAACCAAGAGACCCAGTACTTC. Its translation: CSASGENQETQYF.

The CDR3, as DNA: TGTGCCAGCAGACTCAGGGATATCTATGGCTACACCTTC. This gives the protein CASRLRDIYGYTF. The genes are TRBV2 and TRBJ1-2, with D maybe TRBD1 (5 bases). The germline V gene has CDR1 SNHLY and CDR2 FYNNEI. Trimming cost V 6 bases and J 4 bases, with 12 bases left between them. The CDR3 totals 13 residues.

This clonotype was counted a few times. V is TRBV20-1 and J is TRBJ1-1, with D uncertain. V was pared by 6 bases and J by 3 bases, with 8 bases between. CDR3 size: 11 residues. Germline lookup yields CDR1 DFQATT and CDR2 SNEGSKA (reference sequence). The CDR3 sequence: CSAPRDTEAFF. For the CDR3, the DNA is TGCAGTGCCCCAAGAGACACTGAAGCTTTCTTT.

This clonotype has ten or more counts. V usage is TRBV10-3 and J usage is TRBJ2-3; 8 bases align to TRBD1. CDR3 size: 16 residues. The V gene end was trimmed by 7 bases and the J gene end by 2 bases; junction bases not matched to a gene: 11. Looked up from germline, CDR1 is ENHRY and CDR2 is SYGVKD. CDR3 sequence: CAITPSDRVDTDTQYF. The DNA for the CDR3 is TGTGCCATCACCCCTTCGGACAGGGTGGACACAGATACGCAGTATTTT.

The CDR3 here is CASSQGLKYNEQFF. The CDR3 DNA is TGTGCCAGCAGCCAAGGACTGAAATACAATGAGCAGTTCTTC. This chain uses TRBV7-2 with TRBJ2-1; D is perhaps TRBD2 (5 bases). The CDR3 spans 14 residues. V was clipped by 5 bases and J by 4 bases, with 12 bases between them. CDR1 and CDR2 (germline): SGHTA, FQGNSA.

This clonotype was detected a few times. This chain uses TRBV20-1 with TRBJ2-2; 9 positions agree with TRBD2. There are 16 residues in the CDR3. From germline, CDR1 is DFQATT and CDR2 SNEGSKA (reference sequence). CDR3 region: CSAAGRGGNLPGELFF. CDR3 nucleotides: TGCAGCGCCGCGGGGCGGGGGGGCAATTTACCCGGGGAGCTGTTTTTT.

There are a few counts of this clonotype. The chain is built from TRBV9 and TRBJ2-3; weak D call: TRBD2 (6 bases). Per the germline V gene, CDR1 is SGDLS and CDR2 is YYNGEE. The V gene lost 0 bases and the J gene lost 0 bases, with 11 bases spanning the gap. The CDR3 runs 16 residues. The CDR3 bases are TGTGCCAGCAGCGTAGTCGGGGGTGCTAGCACAGATACGCAGTATTTT. The encoded protein is CASSVVGGASTDTQYF.